Listed below are T cell receptor beta chains from one sample, sequenced in a study of T cell changes during pregnancy in multiple sclerosis. The data were produced by immunoSEQ multiplex PCR, yet TCRdb's version contains in-frame clones alone and is incomplete. The repertoire holds about 84,000 clones, with approximately 93% as singletons. The sample was peripheral blood, taken in the second trimester of pregnancy. These receptors originate from a female donor in good health, enrolled as a control in a pregnancy study. Each CDR3 is given with its conserved first and last residue. D genes are given only for firm matches. Clone size, where shown, is once, few, many, or a class for clones that have expanded.

TRBV28	TRBJ2-6	-	-	TGTGCCAGCAGTTTCAGGGGTTCTGGGGCCAACGTCCTGACTTTC	CASSFRGSGANVLTF
TRBV5-5	TRBJ2-5	-	-	TGTGCCAGCAGCTCAGACAGGCTAGGAGAGACCCAGTACTTC	CASSSDRLGETQYF
TRBV28	TRBJ1-2	-	-	TGTGCCAGCAGTTTATCGAGACCGGGTATTGCCTGGTATGGCTACACCTTC	CASSLSRPGIAWYGYTF
TRBV19	TRBJ1-1	-	once	TGTGCCAGTAGTATTCGGGAGGCCGTCAGCACTGAAGCTTTCTTT	CASSIREAVSTEAFF
TRBV5-1	TRBJ2-5	-	-	TGCGCCAGCAGCTTGGTTTCGGAGACCCAGTACTTC	CASSLVSETQYF
TRBV7-2	TRBJ2-7	-	-	TGTGCCAGCAGCCGGACAGACTCCTACGAGCAGTACTTC	CASSRTDSYEQYF
TRBV10-3	TRBJ2-7	TRBD2	-	TGTGCCATCAGTGAATGGACTAGCGGGAGACCATCCTACGAGCAGTACTTC	CAISEWTSGRPSYEQYF
TRBV6-6	TRBJ2-7	TRBD1	-	TGTGCCAGCAGTCCACAGGGGTTCGGGGACTCCTACGAGCAGTACTTC	CASSPQGFGDSYEQYF
TRBV2	TRBJ2-1	TRBD2	-	TGTGCCAGCAAGGTCAGGACTAGCGGGAGTTCAAAGGAGCAGTTCTTC	CASKVRTSGSSKEQFF
TRBV5-1	TRBJ2-7	TRBD1	-	TGCGCCAGCAGCTTGTTAGGGACAGGGTCCGAGCAGTACTTC	CASSLLGTGSEQYF
TRBV5-1	TRBJ1-1	-	-	TGCGCCAGCAGCTTGGCCACTGGGGGGGCCGACACTGAAGCTTTCTTT	CASSLATGGADTEAFF
TRBV7-2	TRBJ2-5	-	-	TGTGCCAGCAGCGAGGGCCCGGGGGAGACCCAGTACTTC	CASSEGPGETQYF
TRBV6-5	TRBJ1-2	-	-	TGTGCCAGCAGTTACCTCCCGACAGGACCCTATGGCTACACCTTC	CASSYLPTGPYGYTF
TRBV6-4	TRBJ1-2	-	-	TGTGCCAGCAGCCCTAGGTCCGGGGTCAACTATGGCTACACCTTC	CASSPRSGVNYGYTF
TRBV5-1	TRBJ2-6	-	-	TGCGCCAGCAGCTTGGACGGCTCTGGGGCCAACGTCCTGACTTTC	CASSLDGSGANVLTF
TRBV6-5	TRBJ2-3	-	once	TGTGCCAGCAGTTTCGGAGGTTCTTCTAGCACAGATACGCAGTATTTT	CASSFGGSSSTDTQYF
TRBV6-5	TRBJ1-4	-	-	TGTGCCAGCAGTTACTCGAGGCAGGGCGAAAAACTGTTTTTT	CASSYSRQGEKLFF
TRBV11-1	TRBJ2-3	TRBD1	-	TGTGCCAGCAGCCCACTAGACAGGGGGCTACGGGATACGCAGTATTTT	CASSPLDRGLRDTQYF
TRBV5-1	TRBJ2-3	-	-	TGCGCCAGCAGCCCGAACCTAGCAGGAGGGAGTACGCAGTATTTT	CASSPNLAGGSTQYF
TRBV6-1	TRBJ1-2	-	-	TGTGCCAGCCATACAGGGAACTATGGCTACACCTTC	CASHTGNYGYTF
TRBV19	TRBJ2-6	-	-	TGTGCCGGCGGGCTCTCTGGGGCCAACGTCCTGACTTTC	CAGGLSGANVLTF
TRBV5-6	TRBJ1-4	-	-	TGTGCCACCTCCAGTACGGGTAATGAAAAACTGTTTTTT	CATSSTGNEKLFF
TRBV10-3	TRBJ2-2	TRBD1	-	TGTGCCATCAGGGGACAGGAGAACACCGGGGAGCTGTTTTTT	CAIRGQENTGELFF
TRBV27	TRBJ2-2	-	-	TGTGCCAGCAGTTTACAGTCCACCGGGGAGCTGTTTTTT	CASSLQSTGELFF
TRBV7-9	TRBJ2-7	TRBD1	-	TGTGCCAGCAGCTTAGGTGCGACAGGGGATTACGAGCAGTACTTC	CASSLGATGDYEQYF
TRBV19	TRBJ2-1	-	-	TGTGCCAGTAGTATAGACGGAGCGGGTTACAATGAGCAGTTCTTC	CASSIDGAGYNEQFF
TRBV2	TRBJ2-1	-	-	TGTGCCAGCAGTGTCCTGGGACTCAGCTCCTACAATGAGCAGTTCTTC	CASSVLGLSSYNEQFF
TRBV6-1	TRBJ1-2	-	-	TGTGCCAGCAGTGAAGAAGAGATTTATGGCTACACCTTC	CASSEEEIYGYTF
TRBV6-4	TRBJ2-3	TRBD2	-	TGTGCCAGCAGTGAGGGACTAGCGGGAGGAAGCACAGATACGCAGTATTTT	CASSEGLAGGSTDTQYF
TRBV7-8	TRBJ1-3	-	-	TGTGCCAGCAGCTTAGGCGGGGGCGGAAACTCTGGAAACACCATATATTTT	CASSLGGGGNSGNTIYF
TRBV4-2	TRBJ2-3	TRBD2	-	TGTGCCAGCAGCCACACTAGCGGGAGCAGCACAGATACGCAGTATTTT	CASSHTSGSSTDTQYF
TRBV5-6	TRBJ2-3	TRBD2	-	TGTGCCAGCAGCTTTCGGAAATCGGCGGGAGGGGATACGCAGTATTTT	CASSFRKSAGGDTQYF
TRBV5-1	TRBJ2-3	TRBD2	-	TGCGCCAGTCGCTCGCGGTGGCGGGAGTTTTCAGGTACGCAGTATTTT	CASRSRWREFSGTQYF
TRBV18	TRBJ1-4	-	-	TGTGCCAGCTCAAAATTGGGTCAGCAGGCTAATGAAAAACTGTTTTTT	CASSKLGQQANEKLFF
TRBV27	TRBJ2-7	TRBD1	few	TGTGCCAGCAGTTTAAGGGGGAGCGACAGGGCCTACGAGCAGTACTTC	CASSLRGSDRAYEQYF
TRBV2	TRBJ2-7	-	-	TGTGCCAGCAGACCACAGGGCTACGAGCAGTACTTC	CASRPQGYEQYF
TRBV4-1	TRBJ2-2	TRBD2	-	TGCGCCAGCAGCCAAGACCTAGCGGGAGCCACCGGGGAGCTGTTTTTT	CASSQDLAGATGELFF
TRBV27	TRBJ2-7	TRBD1	-	TGTGCCAGCAGTTTACGGGCAGGGGGCAACTACGAGCAGTACTTC	CASSLRAGGNYEQYF
TRBV6-5	TRBJ2-3	TRBD1	-	TGTGCCAGCAGTCCACCGGGACAGGGAACAGATACGCAGTATTTT	CASSPPGQGTDTQYF
TRBV5-5	TRBJ1-2	TRBD1	-	TGTGCCAGCAGCTCGACCCCCGGGACAGGGTATGGCTACACCTTC	CASSSTPGTGYGYTF
TRBV7-9	TRBJ2-1	TRBD2	few	TGTGCCAGCAGCCTAGCGGGAGAAAGTCGCAATGAGCAGTTCTTC	CASSLAGESRNEQFF
TRBV4-1	TRBJ2-1	TRBD2	-	TGCGCCAGCAGCCAAGGACTAGCGGGAGGAAGAGGCGAGCAGTTCTTC	CASSQGLAGGRGEQFF
TRBV28	TRBJ2-7	-	-	TGTGCCAGCAGTCCGGGTGGAAGCTCCTACGAGCAGTACTTC	CASSPGGSSYEQYF
TRBV6-5	TRBJ2-1	TRBD1	-	TGTGCCAGCAGCGCTGGGACAGGTGAGCAGTTCTTC	CASSAGTGEQFF
TRBV2	TRBJ2-7	TRBD2	once	TGTGCCAGCAGTGAGTCGGGGACTAGCGGGAGGGGCTGGGAGACATACGAGCAGTACTTC	CASSESGTSGRGWETYEQYF
TRBV2	TRBJ1-5	-	-	TGTGCCACCTCAGGTGGGAAACAGGGAAATCAGCCCCAGCATTTT	CATSGGKQGNQPQHF
TRBV6-4	TRBJ1-5	TRBD1	once	TGTGCCAGCAGTGTTGGGACAGGGGGGCAGCCCCAGCATTTT	CASSVGTGGQPQHF
TRBV7-2	TRBJ1-2	-	-	TGTGCCAGCAGCTCGAGGGGAGGGTTAGACGATTATGGCTACACCTTC	CASSSRGGLDDYGYTF
TRBV4-1	TRBJ1-4	-	once	TGCGCCAGCAGCCAAACAGGGGAAAAACTGTTTTTT	CASSQTGEKLFF
TRBV11-2	TRBJ2-2	-	-	TGTGCCAGCAGCTTAGCGGGAGCTGGGGCCGGGGAGCTGTTTTTT	CASSLAGAGAGELFF
TRBV11-3	TRBJ2-1	-	-	TGTGCCAGCAGCCCAAGGGGGGGGCTGGCCGATGAGCAGTTCTTC	CASSPRGGLADEQFF
TRBV29-1	TRBJ1-1	TRBD1	-	TGCAGCGCCGGCCGGGACAGGCAGAACACTGAAGCTTTCTTT	CSAGRDRQNTEAFF
TRBV11-2	TRBJ2-5	TRBD2	-	TGTGCCAGCAGCCGATTAGCGGGCCCCCCGGGGAAGACCCAGTACTTC	CASSRLAGPPGKTQYF
TRBV5-1	TRBJ2-7	-	-	TGCGCCAGCAGCTTCTCAGGGTGGGGCTACGAGCAGTACTTC	CASSFSGWGYEQYF
TRBV5-1	TRBJ1-4	TRBD1	-	TGCGCCAGCAGCTTGCTGGAGGGACAGGGGGAAAAACTGTTTTTT	CASSLLEGQGEKLFF
TRBV27	TRBJ2-7	-	-	TGTGCCAGCAGTACCACAGGGAACGAGCAGTACTTC	CASSTTGNEQYF
TRBV5-1	TRBJ1-1	-	-	TGCGCCAGCAGCCGGCCCGGGACACGTGAAGCTTTCTTT	CASSRPGTREAFF